The entry below describes one T cell receptor (beta chain). The antigen remains undetermined. The junction shows a germline mismatch at one end, possibly a read error. The data stem from a study of glioma-infiltrating T cells. Study summary: Presurgical dexamethasone in glioma patients lasted six or fewer days. Sequencing aimed for about 4- to 11-fold coverage of 950,000 to 1,000,000 peripheral T cells.

There are 16 residues in the CDR3. In germline, CDR1 is MNHEY, CDR2 SVGEGT. Study results and limitations: Tissue-blood divergence was below expectation in non-neoplastic patients, above in gliomas. Signature shared blood CDR3 motifs were enriched in low-divergence and depleted in high-divergence patients.

The iRepertoire nested amplicon-rescue multiplex PCR amplified TCR alpha and beta CDR3s from RNA. One entry per CDR3 protein results from TCRdb running MiXCR on the multiplex PCR reads. Among roughly 350,000 distinct CDR3 sequences listed, around 45% were seen once. The chain joins TRBV6-2 or TRBV6-3 to TRBJ2-1; D possibly corresponds to TRBD2 (6 bases). Sequencing input: glioma tissue, nonneoplastic brain tissue, or PBMCs (not recorded which). This TCR was recovered from a human donor with low-grade glioma or glioblastoma, undergoing nonglioma brain surgery, or in good health (not recorded which). CDR3 sequence reads: CDSSCLPGRGYNEQFF. For the CDR3, the DNA is TGTGACAGCAGTTGCCTCCCCGGACGGGGGTACAATGAGCAGTTCTTC.